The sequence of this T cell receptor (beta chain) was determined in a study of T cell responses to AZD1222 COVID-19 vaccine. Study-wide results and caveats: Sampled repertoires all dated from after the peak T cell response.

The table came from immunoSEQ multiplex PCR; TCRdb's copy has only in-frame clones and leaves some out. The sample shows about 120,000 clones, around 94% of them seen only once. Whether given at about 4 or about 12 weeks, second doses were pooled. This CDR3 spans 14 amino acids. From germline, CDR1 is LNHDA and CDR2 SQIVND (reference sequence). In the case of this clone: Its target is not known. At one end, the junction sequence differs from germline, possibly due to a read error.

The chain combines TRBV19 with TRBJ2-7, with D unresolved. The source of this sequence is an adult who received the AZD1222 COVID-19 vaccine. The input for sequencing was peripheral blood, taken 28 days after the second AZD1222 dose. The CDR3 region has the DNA TGTGCCAGTAGTATCGGCCGTCGGTCCTCCGAGCAGTACTTC. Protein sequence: CASSIGRRSSEQYF.